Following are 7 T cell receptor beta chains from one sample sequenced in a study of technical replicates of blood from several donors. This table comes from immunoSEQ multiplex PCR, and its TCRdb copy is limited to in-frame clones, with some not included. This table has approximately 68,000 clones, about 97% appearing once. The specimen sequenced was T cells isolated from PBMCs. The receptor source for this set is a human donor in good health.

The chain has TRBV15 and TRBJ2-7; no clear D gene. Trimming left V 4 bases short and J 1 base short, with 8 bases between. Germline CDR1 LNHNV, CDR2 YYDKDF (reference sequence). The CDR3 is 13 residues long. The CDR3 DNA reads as TGTGCCACCAGCAAGACGGAGTCCTACGAGCAGTACTTC. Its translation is CATSKTESYEQYF. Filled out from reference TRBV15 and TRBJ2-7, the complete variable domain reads DAMVIQNPRYQVTQFGKPVTLSCSQTLNHNVMYWYQQKSSQAPKLLFHYYDKDFNNEADTPDNFQSRRPNTSFCFLDIRSPGLGDTAMYLCATSKTESYEQYFGPGTRLTVT.

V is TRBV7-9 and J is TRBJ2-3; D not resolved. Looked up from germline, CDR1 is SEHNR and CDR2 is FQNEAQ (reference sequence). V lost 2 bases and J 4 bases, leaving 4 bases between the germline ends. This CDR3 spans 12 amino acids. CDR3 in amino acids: CASSLKPDTQYF. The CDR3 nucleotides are TGTGCCAGCAGCTTAAAGCCAGATACGCAGTATTTT.

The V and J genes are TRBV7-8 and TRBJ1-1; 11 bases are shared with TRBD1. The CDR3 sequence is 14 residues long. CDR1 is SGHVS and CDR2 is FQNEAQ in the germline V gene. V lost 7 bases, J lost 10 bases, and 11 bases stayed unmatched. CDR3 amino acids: CASTISGQGGLAFF. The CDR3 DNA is TGTGCCAGCACGATTTCGGGACAGGGGGGGCTAGCTTTCTTT.

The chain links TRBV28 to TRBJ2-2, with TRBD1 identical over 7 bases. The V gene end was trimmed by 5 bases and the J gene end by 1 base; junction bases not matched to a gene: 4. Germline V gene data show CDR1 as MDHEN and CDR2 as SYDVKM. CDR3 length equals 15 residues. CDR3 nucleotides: TGTGCCAGCAGTGTCGGACAGGTGAACACCGGGGAGCTGTTTTTT. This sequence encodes CASSVGQVNTGELFF.

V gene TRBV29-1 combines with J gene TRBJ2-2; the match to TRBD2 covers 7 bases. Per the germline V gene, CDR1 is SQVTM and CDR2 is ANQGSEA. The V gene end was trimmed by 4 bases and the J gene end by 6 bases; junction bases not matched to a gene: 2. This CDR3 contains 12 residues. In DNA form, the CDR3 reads TGCAGCGTTGCGGGAGGAGCCGGGGAGCTGTTTTTT. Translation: CSVAGGAGELFF.

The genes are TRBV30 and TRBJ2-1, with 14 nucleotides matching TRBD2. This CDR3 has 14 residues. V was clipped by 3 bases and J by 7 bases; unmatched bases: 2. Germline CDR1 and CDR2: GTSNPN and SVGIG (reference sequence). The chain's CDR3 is CAWRGLAGANEQFF. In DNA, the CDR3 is TGTGCCTGGAGGGGACTAGCGGGAGCAAATGAGCAGTTCTTC.

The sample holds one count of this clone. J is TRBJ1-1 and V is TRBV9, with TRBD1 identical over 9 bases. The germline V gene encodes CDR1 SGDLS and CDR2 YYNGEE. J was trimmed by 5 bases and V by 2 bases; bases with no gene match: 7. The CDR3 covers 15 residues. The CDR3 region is CASSVRQGDMTEAFF. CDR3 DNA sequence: TGTGCCAGCAGCGTCAGACAGGGGGATATGACTGAAGCTTTCTTT. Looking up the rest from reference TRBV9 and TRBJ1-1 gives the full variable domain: DSGVTQTPKHLITATGQRVTLRCSPRSGDLSVYWYQQSLDQGLQFLIQYYNGEERAKGNILERFSAQQFPDLHSELNLSSLELGDSALYFCASSVRQGDMTEAFFGQGTRLTVV.